This T cell receptor beta chain derives from a study of blood T cell repertoires in COVID-19. Study details: Collection of acute and convalescent COVID-19 samples took place in the United States, Italy and Spain. T cells, B-cell-depleted T cells, or PBMCs provided the cDNA or gDNA that served as material.

This clone appeared a single time. In the original analysis: How many nucleated cells were present was estimated from reference gene primer amplification. The repertoire was sequenced with immunoSEQ multiplex PCR; TCRdb's copy has only in-frame clones and lacks some. V and J calls and clone size are as listed in that table; D and trimming were resolved from the DNA. Found here are just over 90,000 clones, under 90% of them singletons; the top ten hold roughly 1.5%. Germline CDR1 MDHEN, CDR2 SYDVKM. The CDR3 sequence is 15 residues long. With 4 bases removed from V and 2 bases from J, the gap between germline ends came to 13 bases.

The chain joins TRBV28 to TRBJ2-3; possibly TRBD2 for D (6 bases). The source material was peripheral blood. The receptor was isolated from a human donor with active COVID-19. The donor label of this sample is uncertain. CDR3 amino acids: CASSYQGLYTDTQYF. CDR3 bases: TGTGCCAGCAGTTATCAGGGACTTTACACAGATACGCAGTATTTT.